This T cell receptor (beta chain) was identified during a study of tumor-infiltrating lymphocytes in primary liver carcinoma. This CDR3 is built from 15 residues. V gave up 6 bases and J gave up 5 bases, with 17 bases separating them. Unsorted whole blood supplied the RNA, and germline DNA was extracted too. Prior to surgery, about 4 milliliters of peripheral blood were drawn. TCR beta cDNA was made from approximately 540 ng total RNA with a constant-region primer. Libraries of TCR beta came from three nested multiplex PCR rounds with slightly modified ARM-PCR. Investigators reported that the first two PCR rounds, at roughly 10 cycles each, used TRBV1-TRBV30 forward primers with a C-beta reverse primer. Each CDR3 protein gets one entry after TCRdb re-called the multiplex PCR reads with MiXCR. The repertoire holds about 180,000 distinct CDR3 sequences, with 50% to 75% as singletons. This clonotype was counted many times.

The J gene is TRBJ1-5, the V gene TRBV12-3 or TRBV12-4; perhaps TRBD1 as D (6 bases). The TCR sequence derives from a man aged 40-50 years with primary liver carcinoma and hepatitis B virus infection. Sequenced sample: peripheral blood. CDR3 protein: CASSPGAGGHQPQHF. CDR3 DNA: TGTGCCAGCAGCCCTGGGGCGGGGGGGCATCAGCCCCAGCATTTT.